The TCR beta chain under discussion was sequenced for a study of T-cell reconstitution after alpha-beta-depleted transplantation in children. Construction of the TCRbeta library involved unique molecular identifiers. In TCRdb, the PCR reads were re-called with MiXCR into one record per CDR3 protein. The table has fewer than 120,000 distinct CDR3 sequences, 10% to 13% seen once. The receptor was isolated from a human donor who donated a stem cell graft to a child with acute lymphoblastic leukemia. The source material was PBMCs from the stem cell graft donor, sampled from the stem cell graft.

This CDR3 is CASSRGTSGSVGEQFF. DNA for the CDR3: TGTGCCAGCAGCCGCGGGACTAGCGGGAGTGTAGGTGAGCAGTTCTTC. V usage is TRBV6-5 and J usage is TRBJ2-1, with 14 bases fitting TRBD2. J was trimmed by 9 bases and V by 6 bases; bases with no gene match: 10. From germline, CDR1 is MNHEY and CDR2 SVGAGI. The CDR3 runs to 16 residues.